This T cell receptor beta chain was sequenced during a study of T cells in Graves' hyperthyroidism and ophthalmopathy. The investigators amplified TCR beta CDR3 regions from RNA transcripts. When the TCR CDR3 underwent first-round RT-PCR, the HTBI primer set was used. TCRdb passed the multiplex PCR reads through MiXCR, listing each CDR3 protein once. The sample contains approximately 570,000 distinct CDR3 sequences, just under 20% of which appear only once. This CDR3 is 8 amino acids long. Per germline, CDR1 MDHEN and CDR2 SYDVKM. V was clipped by 8 bases and J by 19 bases, with 9 bases between them. PBMCs were derived from approximately 10 ml fresh peripheral blood. The study's findings and limits: Also found in blood were most expanded thyroid clonotypes above 0.001. Before onset, by a median of approximately 6.8 months, the model predicted ophthalmopathy. Using 13 V-J features, a model discriminated ophthalmopathy from stable hyperthyroidism.

This clonotype was seen at least ten times. Its antigen is unidentified. The sequenced sample consisted of blood. The V and J genes are TRBV28 and TRBJ1-6; D gene ambiguous. This receptor was taken from a man aged 35 to 55 with Graves' ophthalmopathy. The CDR3 protein is CASPLGHF. For the CDR3, the DNA is TGTGCCAGCCCTCTAGGTCACTTT.